This TCR beta chain derives from a study of control samples from healthy donors and cancer patients. Some clones are missing from TCRdb's copy, which holds only in-frame ones; the method was immunoSEQ multiplex PCR. The sample holds around 200,000 clones; 91% are singletons and the top ten take about 1.6%. V was shortened by 1 base and J by 2 bases, with 12 bases between the two germline ends. This CDR3 contains 16 residues. Germline assignment: CDR1 LGHNA and CDR2 YNFKEQ. The TCR sequence derives from a woman in her 30s in good health. Sequencing input: blood. V is TRBV4-2 and J is TRBJ1-3; D gene ambiguous. The CDR3 is CASSQGVGSTGNTIYF. For the CDR3, the DNA is TGTGCCAGCAGCCAAGGGGTCGGCTCCACTGGAAACACCATATATTTT.